A single sample gave rise to the 18 T cell receptor beta chains below, sequenced in a study of tissue T cells after allogeneic stem cell transplantation. Time point reported: mouse harvest day 7 after allogeneic transplant. Tail vein injection delivered 10^7 T-cell-depleted bone marrow cells and 10^6 splenic CD5+ T cells. Some clones are missing from TCRdb's copy, which holds only in-frame ones; the method was immunoSEQ multiplex PCR. This table has some 6,000 clones, roughly 42% appearing once. The material sequenced was skin. The receptors originated from a female BALB/c mouse given C57BL/6 T cells with graft-versus-host disease after an allogeneic hematopoietic cell transplant.

Concerning this clone itself: Germline and genes: mouse. The CDR3 end lies 1 residue beyond the end of the read and is filled in from the germline J gene. The rearrangement uses TRBV20 and TRBJ1-1, with TRBD1 matching 10 bases. CDR3 length: 13 residues. V trimming: 6 bases; J trimming: 0 bases; junction bases outside the gene matches: 1. From germline, CDR1 is GFQATS and CDR2 STVNSAI. Incomplete CDR3 DNA: TGTGGTGCCGGACAGGGGGCAAACACAGAAGTCTTC. This encodes CGAGQGANTEVF. The entire CDR3 protein is CGAGQGANTEVFF.

Notes on this clone: The gene names given are mouse names. The read ends 1 residue early relative to the CDR3; the germline J gene fills the gap. This sequence joins TRBV13-2 and TRBJ2-7; no definite D call. Germline assignment: CDR1 NNHNN and CDR2 SYGAGS (reference sequence). CDR3 size: 13 residues. With 2 bases removed from V and 3 bases from J, the gap between germline ends came to 9 bases. CDR3 bases read: TGTGCCAGCGGTGACGGGTCCGTCTATGAACAGTAC. Translating it yields CASGDGSVYEQY. The complete CDR3 reads CASGDGSVYEQYF.

Sample share makes this clone medium-sized. The genes are named according to mouse. The observed sequence ends 1 residue before the CDR3 terminus, with the missing tail filled in from the germline J gene. V gene TRBV26 combines with J gene TRBJ2-1; no definite D call. CDR1 is KGHPV, CDR2 FQNQEV, per germline (reference sequence). CDR3 length: 12 amino acids. V was trimmed by 3 bases and J by 3 bases, leaving 3 bases between them. This CDR3 is CASSLPYAEQFF. The DNA read from the CDR3 is TGTGCCAGCAGTCTCCCCTATGCTGAGCAGTTC.

Concerning this clone itself: Mouse gene names apply. This chain's CDR3 is CASSLWTGGTSQNTLYF. Incomplete CDR3 DNA: TGTGCCAGCTCTCTGTGGACTGGGGGCACTAGTCAAAACACCTTGTAC. The V and J genes are TRBV12-1 and TRBJ2-4, with 10 bases identical to TRBD2. The read ends 1 residue before the CDR3 terminus; that terminus is restored from the germline J gene. Losses at the gene ends were 1 base for V and 0 bases for J; bases not matched to a gene: 6. The CDR3 is 17 residues long. Germline-derived CDR1 and CDR2 are SGHSN and HYEKVE.

A remark on this clone: The gene symbols are mouse symbols. The read gets to within 1 residue of the CDR3 end, and the germline J gene fills in the rest. The chain employs TRBV16 and TRBJ2-2; D is unclear. V gave up 0 bases and J gave up 2 bases, with 4 bases separating them. The CDR3 sequence is 14 residues long. Germline CDR1 SGHSA, CDR2 FRNQAP. CDR3 region: CASSLEGNTGQLYF. CDR3 DNA, as far as it was read: TGTGCAAGCAGCTTAGAGGGGAACACCGGGCAGCTCTAC.

In the case of this clone: Gene names follow the mouse nomenclature. The CDR3 extends 1 residue past the end of the read, so its final part is completed from the germline J gene. The V gene is TRBV13-1, the J gene TRBJ2-1; 7 bases line up with TRBD2. This CDR3 region has 16 residues. Germline loops: CDR1 NSHNY, CDR2 SYGAGN. Trimming took 1 base from V and 0 from J; bases not matched to a gene: 4. CDR3 DNA, as far as it was read: TGTGCCAGCAGTGATAACCGGGGGGGTAACTATGCTGAGCAGTTC. Translated, it gives CASSDNRGGNYAEQF. The CDR3 as a whole reads CASSDNRGGNYAEQFF.

This clone showed up just a few times. Genes and germline are mouse. Read sequence stops 1 residue before the CDR3 end, and the germline J gene provides the missing end. The genes are TRBV3 and TRBJ2-7; D not resolved. CDR3 length: 11 amino acids. Per the germline V gene, CDR1 is SNHLY and CDR2 is FYNGKV (reference sequence). The ends were cut back, 5 bases at V and 3 bases at J, with 5 bases in the middle. Partial CDR3 DNA: TGTGCCAGCAGCAGCCACTATGAACAGTAC. It encodes CASSSHYEQY. The entire CDR3 protein is CASSSHYEQYF.

In the case of this clone: Germline and genes: mouse. The read terminates 1 residue ahead of where the CDR3 ends, so the germline J gene completes it. This sequence joins TRBV26 and TRBJ1-1; no firm D call. From germline, CDR1 is KGHPV and CDR2 FQNQEV (reference sequence). V gave up 5 bases and J gave up 0 bases, with 7 bases separating them. The CDR3 sequence is 13 residues long. CDR3 DNA (partial): TGTGCCAGCAGTTACAATGCAAACACAGAAGTCTTC. Translated: CASSYNANTEVF. The whole CDR3 is CASSYNANTEVFF.

This clone is judged medium-sized (0.01 to 0.1%). Mouse gene names apply. The read comes to an end 1 residue before the CDR3 does, leaving the germline J gene to fill in the end. This chain links TRBV12-1 with TRBJ1-2, with a tentative D call TRBD1 (5 bases). This CDR3 is 12 amino acids long. Germline V gene data show CDR1 as SGHSN and CDR2 as HYEKVE. V lost 3 bases and J lost 2, with 6 bases in between. CDR3 bases read: TGTGCCAGCTCTTCAGGGAACTCCGACTACACC. Residues: CASSSGNSDYT. The full CDR3 sequence reads CASSSGNSDYTF.

A word on this clone: Gene names follow the mouse nomenclature. The read falls 1 residue short of the CDR3 end, and the missing part is taken from the germline J gene. This chain connects TRBV26 to TRBJ2-4; 8 bases line up with TRBD1. This CDR3 region has 13 residues. Germline V CDR1 and CDR2: KGHPV, FQNQEV (reference sequence). The V and J ends lost 6 bases and 8 bases, in that order; junction bases with no gene match: 7. This CDR3 reads CASRHDRGGTLYF. CDR3 DNA (partial): TGTGCCAGCAGACACGACAGGGGCGGCACCTTGTAC.

This clone was observed a few times. The gene symbols are mouse symbols. The CDR3 end lies 1 residue beyond the end of the read and is filled in from the germline J gene. The J gene is TRBJ2-2, the V gene TRBV26, with 11 positions matching TRBD1. Germline CDR1 reads KGHPV; CDR2 reads FQNQEV (reference sequence). Trimming cost V 6 bases and J 4 bases; bases outside gene matches: 7. The length of the CDR3 is 16 residues. This CDR3 is CASRLGTGGGTGQLYF. The part of the CDR3 DNA that was read is TGTGCCAGCAGGCTCGGGACAGGGGGGGGCACCGGGCAGCTCTAC. Full variable domain (outside the CDR3, taken from reference TRBV26 and TRBJ2-2): NSKVIQTPRYLVKGQGQKAKMRCIPEKGHPVVFWYQQNKNNEFKFLINFQNQEVLQQIDMTEKRFSAECPSNSPCSLEIQSSEAGDSALYLCASRLGTGGGTGQLYFGEGSKLTVL.

To note about this clone: Any gene name here is a mouse gene name. The CDR3 reads CASSLYRGRAETLYF. The covered CDR3 bases are TGTGCCAGCAGTCTGTACAGGGGGCGTGCAGAAACGCTGTAT. This chain joins TRBV26 and TRBJ2-3, with 9 bases matching TRBD1. The read halts 1 residue ahead of the CDR3 end, with the missing end drawn from the germline J gene. Trimming removed 1 base from V and 1 base from J; junction bases left unmatched: 0. This CDR3 contains 15 residues. The germline V gene encodes CDR1 KGHPV and CDR2 FQNQEV (reference sequence).

A remark on this clone: All gene names here are mouse names. The CDR3 region is CASSQWTISNERLFF. The CDR3 DNA, read in part, is TGTGCCAGCAGCCAATGGACAATTTCCAACGAAAGATTATTT. V usage is TRBV5 and J usage is TRBJ1-4; D perhaps matches TRBD1 (5 bases). The read stops 1 residue short of the end of the CDR3; the missing end is completed from the germline J gene. Per germline, CDR1 LGHNA and CDR2 YNLKQL (reference sequence). V was pared by 2 bases and J by 0 bases, with 7 bases between. The length of the CDR3 is 15 residues.

A remark on this clone: The gene names here belong to mouse. CDR3 bases read: TGTGCCAGCAGCTTAGGGGGGGCTGGTGAACAGTAC. Residues: CASSLGGAGEQY. The whole CDR3 is CASSLGGAGEQYF. The chain uses TRBV3 and TRBJ2-7, with D maybe TRBD2 (7 bases). The read ends 1 residue early relative to the CDR3; the germline J gene fills the gap. The germline V gene encodes CDR1 SNHLY and CDR2 FYNGKV (reference sequence). Deletions cut 1 base from V and 6 bases from J, with 10 bases between. The length of the CDR3 is 13 residues.

Remarks on this clone: Any gene name here is a mouse gene name. The read terminates 1 residue before the CDR3 end, so the remaining end is supplied by the germline J gene. The V and J genes are TRBV19 and TRBJ2-5; the D is unclear. This CDR3 spans 13 amino acids. Germline CDR1 FNHDT, CDR2 SITEND (reference sequence). V was pared by 0 bases and J by 2 bases, with 4 bases between. CDR3 DNA, as far as it was read: TGTGCCAGCAGTATAGTCAGCCAAGACACCCAGTAC. It translates to CASSIVSQDTQY. The entire CDR3 protein is CASSIVSQDTQYF.

Regarding this clone: Any gene name here is a mouse gene name. The read comes to an end 1 residue before the CDR3 does, leaving the germline J gene to fill in the end. The chain couples TRBV26 to TRBJ1-1; the D is unclear. CDR1 is KGHPV and CDR2 is FQNQEV in the germline V gene (reference sequence). There are 13 residues in the CDR3. The V end lost 4 bases, the J end lost 1 base, and 7 bases lay between the germline ends. The part of the CDR3 DNA that was read is TGTGCCAGCAGTCCACAGAGAAACACAGAAGTCTTC. As protein: CASSPQRNTEVF. The entire CDR3 is CASSPQRNTEVFF.

Details on this clone: Here the gene names and germline are mouse. The CDR3 spells CASSLGTKDQDTQYF. The CDR3 bases that were read are TGTGCCAGCAGCCTCGGGACAAAAGACCAAGACACCCAGTAC. The rearrangement links TRBV4 to TRBJ2-5; tentative D call: TRBD1 (6 bases). The sequence runs out 1 residue before the end of the CDR3; the remainder is reconstructed from the germline J gene. The CDR3 extends over 15 amino acids. CDR1 is LGHDT and CDR2 is YNNKQL in the germline V gene (reference sequence). V was pared by 5 bases and J by 1 base, with 13 bases between.

Note on this clone: Any gene name here is a mouse gene name. The CDR3 extends 1 residue past the end of the read, so its final part is completed from the germline J gene. The gene calls are TRBV3 and TRBJ2-1; D might be TRBD1 or TRBD2, each matching 6 bases. V lost 3 bases and J lost 3, with 9 bases in between. Per the germline V gene, CDR1 is SNHLY and CDR2 is FYNGKV (reference sequence). The CDR3 spans 14 residues. The CDR3 bases that were read are TGTGCCAGCAGCTTCCGGGGGCCCTATGCTGAGCAGTTC. Protein sequence: CASSFRGPYAEQF. The whole CDR3 sequence reads CASSFRGPYAEQFF.